The present entry profiles one TCR beta chain with its context. At the DNA level, this CDR3 is encoded by other sequences in the same sample as well. The data were produced by immunoSEQ multiplex PCR, yet TCRdb's version contains in-frame clones alone and is incomplete. The sample holds around 160,000 clones, roughly 80% seen once. This specimen belongs to a study of blood T cell repertoires in COVID-19. Study in general: PBMCs, B-cell-depleted T cells, or T cells provided the cDNA or gDNA that made up the material.

CDR1 and CDR2 from the germline V gene are SGHNT and YYREEE (reference sequence). V was pared by 0 bases and J by 2 bases, with 6 bases between. There are 14 residues in the CDR3. The sample consisted of peripheral blood. The rearrangement uses TRBV5-4 and TRBJ1-5, with D uncertain. This clonotype was obtained from a human donor with acute or convalescent COVID-19. The donor label of this sample is uncertain. The CDR3 here is CASSLGGGNQPQHF. In DNA form, the CDR3 reads TGTGCCAGCAGCTTGGGGGGAGGCAATCAGCCCCAGCATTTT.